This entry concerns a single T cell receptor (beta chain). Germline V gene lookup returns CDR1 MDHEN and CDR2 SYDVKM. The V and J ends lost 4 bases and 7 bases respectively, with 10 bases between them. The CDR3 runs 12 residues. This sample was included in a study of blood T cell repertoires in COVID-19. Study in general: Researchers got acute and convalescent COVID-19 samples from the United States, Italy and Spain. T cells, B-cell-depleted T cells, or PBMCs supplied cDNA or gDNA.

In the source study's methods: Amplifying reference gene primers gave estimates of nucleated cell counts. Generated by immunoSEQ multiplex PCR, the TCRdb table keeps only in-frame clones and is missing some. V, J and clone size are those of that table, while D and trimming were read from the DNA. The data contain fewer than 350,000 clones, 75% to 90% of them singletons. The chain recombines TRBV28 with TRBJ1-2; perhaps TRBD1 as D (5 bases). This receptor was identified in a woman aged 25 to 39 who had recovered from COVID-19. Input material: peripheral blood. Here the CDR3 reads CASSSGTGGYTF. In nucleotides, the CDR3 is TGTGCCAGCAGTTCAGGGACTGGTGGCTACACCTTC.